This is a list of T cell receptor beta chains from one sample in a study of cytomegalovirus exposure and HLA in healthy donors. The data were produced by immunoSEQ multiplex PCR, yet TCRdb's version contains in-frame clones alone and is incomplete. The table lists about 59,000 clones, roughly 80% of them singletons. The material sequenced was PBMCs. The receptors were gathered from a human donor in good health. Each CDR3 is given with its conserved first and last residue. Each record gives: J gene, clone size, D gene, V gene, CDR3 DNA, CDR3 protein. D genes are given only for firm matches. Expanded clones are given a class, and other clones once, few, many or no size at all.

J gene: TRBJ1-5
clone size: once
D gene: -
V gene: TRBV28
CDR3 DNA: TGTGCCAGCAGTAAGACAGGAATTAGCAATCAGCCCCAGCATTTT
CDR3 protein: CASSKTGISNQPQHF

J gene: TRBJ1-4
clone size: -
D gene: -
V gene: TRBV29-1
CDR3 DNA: TGCAGCGCCCTAACAGGGATACAACTGTTTTTT
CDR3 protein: CSALTGIQLFF

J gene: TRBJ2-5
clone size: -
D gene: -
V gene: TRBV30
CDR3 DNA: TGTGCCTGGAGTGTAAGGGAACTGGCGGGGACCCAGTACTTC
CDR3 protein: CAWSVRELAGTQYF

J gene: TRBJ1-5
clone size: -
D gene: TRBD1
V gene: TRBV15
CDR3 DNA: TGTGCCACCAGCAGAGGACAGGGCTCAGGCTTTAGCAATCAGCCCCAGCATTTT
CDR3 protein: CATSRGQGSGFSNQPQHF

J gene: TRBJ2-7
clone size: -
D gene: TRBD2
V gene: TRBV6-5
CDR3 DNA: TGTGCCAGCAGTTACTCGGCCTCGGGGGGAACCTACGAGCAGTACTTC
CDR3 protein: CASSYSASGGTYEQYF

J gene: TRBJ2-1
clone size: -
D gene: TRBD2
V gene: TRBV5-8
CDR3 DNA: TGTGCCAGCAGCTTGGATGGCGGGGGGGCCTCCGAGCAGTTCTTC
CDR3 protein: CASSLDGGGASEQFF

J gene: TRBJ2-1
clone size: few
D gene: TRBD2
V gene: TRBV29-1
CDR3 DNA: TGCAGTGCTCTAAGCGGGAGTGACAATGAGCAGTTCTTC
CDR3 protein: CSALSGSDNEQFF

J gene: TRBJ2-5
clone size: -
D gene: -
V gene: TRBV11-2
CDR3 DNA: TGTGCCAGCAGCGACCGACCAGGGGAGACCCAGTACTTC
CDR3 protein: CASSDRPGETQYF

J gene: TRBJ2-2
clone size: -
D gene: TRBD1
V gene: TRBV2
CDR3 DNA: TGTGCCAGCAGTGAAAGACAGGGGGGCCTTTACGCCGGGGAGCTGTTTTTT
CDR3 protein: CASSERQGGLYAGELFF

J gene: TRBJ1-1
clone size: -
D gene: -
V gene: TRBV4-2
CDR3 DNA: TGTGCCAGCAGCCAACACAGGACACGCGCGGCTTTCTTT
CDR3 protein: CASSQHRTRAAFF

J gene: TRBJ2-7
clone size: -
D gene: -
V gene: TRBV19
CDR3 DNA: TGTGCCAGTACCCTTAGAAGTACCTACGAGCAGTACTTC
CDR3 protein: CASTLRSTYEQYF

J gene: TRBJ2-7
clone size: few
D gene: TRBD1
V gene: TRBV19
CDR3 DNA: TGTGCCAGTAGTAGTGCCTCAGGGGGCGAGCAGTACTTC
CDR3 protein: CASSSASGGEQYF

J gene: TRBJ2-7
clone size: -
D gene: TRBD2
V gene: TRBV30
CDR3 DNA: TGTGCCTGGAGATCACCTAGGCTAGCGGTGAGATACGAGCAGTACTTC
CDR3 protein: CAWRSPRLAVRYEQYF

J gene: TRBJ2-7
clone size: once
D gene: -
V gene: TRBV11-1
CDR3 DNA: TGTGCCAGCAGCTTAGGTTGGGACAACCAGTACGAGCAGTACTTC
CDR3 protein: CASSLGWDNQYEQYF

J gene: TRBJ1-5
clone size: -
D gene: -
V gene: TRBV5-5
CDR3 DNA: TGTGCCAGCAGCTTTGGTTTTCGGCAGCCCCAGCATTTT
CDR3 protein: CASSFGFRQPQHF

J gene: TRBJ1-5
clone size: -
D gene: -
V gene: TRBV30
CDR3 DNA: TGTGCCGCCCTACCTCGGGGAAATCAGCCCCAGCATTTT
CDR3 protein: CAALPRGNQPQHF

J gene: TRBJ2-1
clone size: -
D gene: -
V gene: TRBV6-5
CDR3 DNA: TGTGCCAGCAGGTCCACCGTGTTCGGGTACAATGAGCAGTTCTTC
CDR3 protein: CASRSTVFGYNEQFF

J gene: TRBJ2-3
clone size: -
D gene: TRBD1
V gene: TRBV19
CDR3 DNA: TGTGCCAGTAGCGACAGGGGCCCAGATACGCAGTATTTT
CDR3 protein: CASSDRGPDTQYF

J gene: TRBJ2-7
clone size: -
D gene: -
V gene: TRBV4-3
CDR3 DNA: TGCGCCAGCAGCCAAGGTTACGAGGGCCGCGAGCAGTACTTC
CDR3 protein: CASSQGYEGREQYF

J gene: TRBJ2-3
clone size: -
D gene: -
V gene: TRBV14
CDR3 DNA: TGTGCCAGCAGCCCTGCCGGGGTAACAGATACGCAGTATTTT
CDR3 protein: CASSPAGVTDTQYF